This T cell receptor (beta chain) comes out of a study of cytomegalovirus exposure and HLA in healthy donors. The V and J ends lost 3 bases and 5 bases, in that order; junction bases with no gene match: 4. This CDR3 region has 15 residues. The germline CDR1 and CDR2 sequences are SGHDT and YYEEEE. The PCR contained 60 Vbeta and 13 Jbeta primers. This table comes from immunoSEQ multiplex PCR, and its TCRdb copy is limited to in-frame clones, with some not included. The repertoire holds about 59,000 clones, roughly 90% seen once, with approximately 1.5% in the top ten. This rearrangement joins TRBV5-6 to TRBJ2-1; TRBD2 agrees at 11 bases. Source material: PBMCs. This TCR came from a man in his thirties or forties in good health and CMV-seropositive. The CDR3 sequence is CASSWGLAANNEQFF. Written as DNA, the CDR3 is TGTGCCAGCAGCTGGGGACTAGCGGCAAACAATGAGCAGTTCTTC.